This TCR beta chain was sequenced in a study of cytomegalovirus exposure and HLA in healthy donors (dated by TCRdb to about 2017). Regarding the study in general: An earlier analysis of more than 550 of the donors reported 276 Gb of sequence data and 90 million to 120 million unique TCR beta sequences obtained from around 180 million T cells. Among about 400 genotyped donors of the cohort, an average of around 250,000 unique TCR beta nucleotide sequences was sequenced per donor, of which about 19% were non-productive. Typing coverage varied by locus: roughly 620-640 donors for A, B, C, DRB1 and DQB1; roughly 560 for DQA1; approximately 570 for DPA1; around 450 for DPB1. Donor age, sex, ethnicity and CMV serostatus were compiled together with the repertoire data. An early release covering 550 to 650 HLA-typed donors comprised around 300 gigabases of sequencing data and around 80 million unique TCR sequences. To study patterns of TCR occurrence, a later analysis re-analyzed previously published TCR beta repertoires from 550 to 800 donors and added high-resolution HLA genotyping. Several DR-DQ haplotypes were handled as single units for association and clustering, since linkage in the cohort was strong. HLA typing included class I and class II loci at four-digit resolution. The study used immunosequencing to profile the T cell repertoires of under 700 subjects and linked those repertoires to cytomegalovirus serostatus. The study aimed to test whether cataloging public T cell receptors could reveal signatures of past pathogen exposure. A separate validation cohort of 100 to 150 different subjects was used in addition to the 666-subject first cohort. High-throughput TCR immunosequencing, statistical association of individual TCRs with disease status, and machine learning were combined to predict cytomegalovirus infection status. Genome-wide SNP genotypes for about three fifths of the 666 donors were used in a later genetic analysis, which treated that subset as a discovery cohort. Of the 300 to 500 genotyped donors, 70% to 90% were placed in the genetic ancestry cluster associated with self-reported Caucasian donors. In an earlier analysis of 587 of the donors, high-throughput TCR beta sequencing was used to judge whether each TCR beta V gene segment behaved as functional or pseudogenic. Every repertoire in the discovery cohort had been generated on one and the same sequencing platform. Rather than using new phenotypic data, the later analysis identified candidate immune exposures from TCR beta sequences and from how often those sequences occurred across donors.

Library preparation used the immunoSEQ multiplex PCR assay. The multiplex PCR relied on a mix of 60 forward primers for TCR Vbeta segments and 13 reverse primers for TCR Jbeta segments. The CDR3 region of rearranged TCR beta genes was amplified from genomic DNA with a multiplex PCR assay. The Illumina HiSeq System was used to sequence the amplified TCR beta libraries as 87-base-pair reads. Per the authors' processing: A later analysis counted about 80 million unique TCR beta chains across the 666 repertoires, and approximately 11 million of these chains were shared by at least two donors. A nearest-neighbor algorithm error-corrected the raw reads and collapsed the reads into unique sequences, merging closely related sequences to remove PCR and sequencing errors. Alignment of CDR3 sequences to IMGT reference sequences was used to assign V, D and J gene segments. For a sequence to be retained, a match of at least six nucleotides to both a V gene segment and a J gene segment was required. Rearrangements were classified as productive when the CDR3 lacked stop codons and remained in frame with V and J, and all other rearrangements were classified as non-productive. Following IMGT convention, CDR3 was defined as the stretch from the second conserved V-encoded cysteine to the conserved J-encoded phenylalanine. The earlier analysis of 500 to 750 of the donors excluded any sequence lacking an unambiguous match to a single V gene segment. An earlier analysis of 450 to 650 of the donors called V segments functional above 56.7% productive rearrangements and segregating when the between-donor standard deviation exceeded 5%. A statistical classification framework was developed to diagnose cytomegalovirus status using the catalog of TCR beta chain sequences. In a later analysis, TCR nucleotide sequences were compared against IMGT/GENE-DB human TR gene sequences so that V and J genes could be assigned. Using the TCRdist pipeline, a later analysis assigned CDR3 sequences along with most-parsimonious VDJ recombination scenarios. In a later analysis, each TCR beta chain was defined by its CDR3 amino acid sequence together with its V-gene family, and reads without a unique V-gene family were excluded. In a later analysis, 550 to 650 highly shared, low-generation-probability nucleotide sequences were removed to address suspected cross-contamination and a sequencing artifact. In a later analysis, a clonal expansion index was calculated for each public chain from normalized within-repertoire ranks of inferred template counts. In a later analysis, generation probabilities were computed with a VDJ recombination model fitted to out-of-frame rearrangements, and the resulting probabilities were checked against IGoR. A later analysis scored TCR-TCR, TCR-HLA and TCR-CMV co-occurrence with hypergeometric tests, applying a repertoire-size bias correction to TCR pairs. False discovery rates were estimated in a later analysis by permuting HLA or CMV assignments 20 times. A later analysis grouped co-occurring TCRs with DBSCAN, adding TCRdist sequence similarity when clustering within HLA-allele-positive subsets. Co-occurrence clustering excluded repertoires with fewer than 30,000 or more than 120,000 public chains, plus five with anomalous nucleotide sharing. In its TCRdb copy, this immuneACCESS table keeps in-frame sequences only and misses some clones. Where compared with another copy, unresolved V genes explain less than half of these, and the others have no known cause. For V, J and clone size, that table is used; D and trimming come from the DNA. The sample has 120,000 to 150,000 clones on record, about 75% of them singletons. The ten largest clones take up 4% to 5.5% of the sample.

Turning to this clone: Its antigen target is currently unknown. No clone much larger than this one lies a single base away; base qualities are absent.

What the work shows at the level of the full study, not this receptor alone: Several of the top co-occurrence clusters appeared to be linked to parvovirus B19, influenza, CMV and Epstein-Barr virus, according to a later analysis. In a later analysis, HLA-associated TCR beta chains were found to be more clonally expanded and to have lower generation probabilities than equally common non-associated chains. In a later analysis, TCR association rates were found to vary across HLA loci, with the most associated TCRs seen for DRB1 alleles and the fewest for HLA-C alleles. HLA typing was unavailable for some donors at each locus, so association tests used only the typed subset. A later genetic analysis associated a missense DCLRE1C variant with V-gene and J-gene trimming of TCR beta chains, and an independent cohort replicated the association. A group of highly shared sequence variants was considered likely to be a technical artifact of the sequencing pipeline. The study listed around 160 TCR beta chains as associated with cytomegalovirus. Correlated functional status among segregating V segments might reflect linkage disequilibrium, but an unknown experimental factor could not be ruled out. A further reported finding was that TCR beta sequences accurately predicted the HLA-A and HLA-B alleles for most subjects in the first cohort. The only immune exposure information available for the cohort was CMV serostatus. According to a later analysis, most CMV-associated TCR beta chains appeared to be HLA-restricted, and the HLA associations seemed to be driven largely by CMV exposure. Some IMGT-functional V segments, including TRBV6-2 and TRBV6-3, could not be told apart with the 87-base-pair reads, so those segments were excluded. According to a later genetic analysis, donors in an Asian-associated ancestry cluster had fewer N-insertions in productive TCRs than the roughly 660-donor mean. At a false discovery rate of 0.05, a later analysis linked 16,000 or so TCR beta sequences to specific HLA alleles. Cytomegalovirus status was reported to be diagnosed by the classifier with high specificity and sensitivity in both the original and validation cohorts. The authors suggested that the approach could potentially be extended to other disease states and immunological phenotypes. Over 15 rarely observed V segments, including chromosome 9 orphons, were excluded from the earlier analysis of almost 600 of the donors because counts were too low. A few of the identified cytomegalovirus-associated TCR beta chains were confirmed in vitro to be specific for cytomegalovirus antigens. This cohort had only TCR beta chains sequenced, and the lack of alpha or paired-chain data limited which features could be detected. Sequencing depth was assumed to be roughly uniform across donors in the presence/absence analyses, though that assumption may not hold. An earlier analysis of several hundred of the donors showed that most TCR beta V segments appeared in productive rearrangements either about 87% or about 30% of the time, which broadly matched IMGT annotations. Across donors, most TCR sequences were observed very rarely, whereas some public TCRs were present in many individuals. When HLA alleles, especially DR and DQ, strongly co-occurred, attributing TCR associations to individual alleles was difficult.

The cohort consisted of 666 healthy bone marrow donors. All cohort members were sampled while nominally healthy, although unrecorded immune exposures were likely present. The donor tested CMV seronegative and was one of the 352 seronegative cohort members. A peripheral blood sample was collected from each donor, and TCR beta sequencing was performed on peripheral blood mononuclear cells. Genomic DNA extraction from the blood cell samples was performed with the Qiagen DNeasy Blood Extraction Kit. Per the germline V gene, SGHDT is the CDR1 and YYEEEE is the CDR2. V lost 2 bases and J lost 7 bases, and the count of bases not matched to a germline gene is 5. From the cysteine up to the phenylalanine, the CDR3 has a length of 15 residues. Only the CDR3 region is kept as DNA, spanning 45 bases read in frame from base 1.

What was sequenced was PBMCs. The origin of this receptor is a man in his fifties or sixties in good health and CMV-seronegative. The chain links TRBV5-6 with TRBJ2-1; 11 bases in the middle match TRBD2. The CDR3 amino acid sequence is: CASSFLAGGRNEQFF. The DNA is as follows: TGTGCCAGCAGCTTCTTAGCGGGAGGGCGGAATGAGCAGTTCTTC.